Below are 22 T cell receptor beta chains sequenced from a single sample in a study of blood T cell repertoires in COVID-19. The data were produced by immunoSEQ multiplex PCR, yet TCRdb's version contains in-frame clones alone and is incomplete. The sample holds fewer than 200,000 clones; roughly 83% are singletons and the top ten take nearly 4.5%. The sequenced sample consisted of PBMCs or T cells enriched from blood (not recorded which). The receptors here all came from a woman in her 50s who had recovered from COVID-19.

This chain joins TRBV28 and TRBJ1-5, with TRBD1 matching 7 bases. With V trimmed by 4 bases and J by 7 bases, 7 bases remained unmatched. Looked up from germline, CDR1 is MDHEN and CDR2 is SYDVKM. The CDR3 contains 14 residues. Here the CDR3 DNA reads TGTGCCAGCAGTTCGGGAGGGGGCGGACAGCCCCAGCATTTT. Amino acids: CASSSGGGGQPQHF.

A note on this clone: Distinct nucleotide sequences in the sample also encode this CDR3. The gene calls are TRBV29-1 and TRBJ1-1, with D perhaps TRBD1 (5 bases). The CDR3 has 12 amino acids. CDR1 and CDR2 (germline): SQVTM, ANQGSEA. Between the trimmed V and J ends, which lost 4 bases and 1 base, there was a span of 7 bases. CDR3 coding DNA: TGCAGCGTTGGAGGACAGAACACTGAAGCTTTCTTT. This encodes CSVGGQNTEAFF.

This clone has more than one count but fewer than ten. The genes are TRBV7-8 and TRBJ2-3; 7 bases line up with TRBD2. V lost 1 base to trimming and J lost 7 bases; unmatched junction nucleotides: 2. There are 13 residues in the CDR3. Per germline, CDR1 SGHVS and CDR2 FQNEAQ. The CDR3 spells CASSLGTRNTQYF. CDR3 DNA: TGTGCCAGCAGCTTAGGGACTAGAAATACGCAGTATTTT.

For the CDR3, the DNA is TGTGCCAGCAGCTTAGACGTTAGGGGTCGAGAGCAGTACGTC. It yields the protein CASSLDVRGREQYV. V usage is TRBV7-8 and J usage is TRBJ2-7; weak D call: TRBD1 (5 bases). CDR1 is SGHVS, CDR2 FQNEAQ, per germline. Trimming removed 1 base from V and 7 bases from J, with 14 bases in between. The CDR3 sequence is 14 residues long.

The genes are TRBV7-3 and TRBJ1-6; TRBD1 is a possible D gene (6 bases). This CDR3 is 15 amino acids long. Germline CDR1 and CDR2: SGHTA and FQGTGA. V lost 2 bases and J 8 bases, leaving 13 bases between the germline ends. Here the CDR3 reads CASSLQQGLDSPLHF. The CDR3 DNA reads TGTGCCAGCAGCTTACAGCAGGGGTTGGATTCACCCCTCCACTTT.

This clone appeared a few times. The chain carries TRBV10-3 and TRBJ1-1; a possible D gene is TRBD1 (5 bases). The V end was cut by 2 bases, the J end by 0 bases, with 13 bases between. Germline V gene lookup returns CDR1 ENHRY and CDR2 SYGVKD. The CDR3 extends over 16 amino acids. CDR3 in amino acids: CAISERGYGVNTEAFF. CDR3 nucleotides: TGTGCCATCAGTGAGCGGGGGTACGGAGTGAACACTGAAGCTTTCTTT.

The chain employs TRBV7-8 and TRBJ2-3; possibly TRBD1 for D (6 bases). V was cut by 6 bases and J by 6 bases, with 22 bases left in between. The CDR3 spans 16 residues. Germline CDR1 and CDR2: SGHVS and FQNEAQ. CDR3 sequence (DNA): TGTGCCAGCAGTCCCCCCTATCGTCAGGGGATCGATACGCAGTATTTT. Translated, it gives CASSPPYRQGIDTQYF.

The chain uses TRBV23-1 and TRBJ1-2, with D possibly TRBD1 on 6 matching bases. TRBV23-1 is annotated as an ORF whose role is uncertain. The CDR3 extends over 21 amino acids. V was shortened by 0 bases and J by 4 bases, with 30 bases between the two germline ends. The CDR3 DNA reads TGCGCCAGCAGTCAATCGGGGGCCCTAGGGCCGGCCGTCCCCCCACCCTATGGCTACACCTTC. Amino acids: CASSQSGALGPAVPPPYGYTF.

This rearrangement joins TRBV19 to TRBJ1-2, with TRBD1 matching over 7 bases. Germline V gene sequence: CDR1 LNHDA, CDR2 SQIVND (reference sequence). V lost 2 bases and J lost 4; bases outside the gene matches: 4. The CDR3 contains 14 residues. CDR3 nucleotides: TGTGCCAGTAGTATAAAGACAGGGCGCTATGGCTACACCTTC. Its protein product is CASSIKTGRYGYTF.

The chain uses TRBV6-1 and TRBJ1-2; 11 positions agree with TRBD1. The trim removed 3 bases at V and 3 bases at J, leaving 3 bases unmatched. This CDR3 has 15 residues. The germline CDR1 and CDR2 sequences are MNHNS and SASEGT. The chain's CDR3 is CASSDGTGGYYGYTF. Written as DNA, the CDR3 is TGTGCCAGCAGTGACGGGACAGGGGGATACTATGGCTACACCTTC.

The chain uses TRBV5-5 and TRBJ1-2; D is unresolved. V was trimmed by 3 bases and J by 3 bases, leaving 18 bases between them. The CDR3 has 16 residues. CDR1 and CDR2 from the germline V gene are SGHKS and YYEKEE (reference sequence). This CDR3 is CASSSPPLERHYGYTF. Written as DNA, the CDR3 is TGTGCCAGCAGCTCACCGCCGCTAGAAAGGCACTATGGCTACACCTTC.

A note on this clone: Different DNA sequences within this sample yield the same CDR3. The J gene is TRBJ2-1, the V gene TRBV9; 11 bases match TRBD2. Germline V gene lookup returns CDR1 SGDLS and CDR2 YYNGEE. With 3 bases clipped from V and 4 bases from J, the junction kept 6 bases outside the gene matches. The CDR3 spans 16 residues. The CDR3 loop reads CASSARLAGGYNEQFF. In DNA form, the CDR3 reads TGTGCCAGCAGCGCCAGGCTAGCGGGGGGTTACAATGAGCAGTTCTTC.

The rearrangement joins TRBV28 to TRBJ1-3, with 11 bases matching TRBD1. CDR1 and CDR2 from the germline V gene are MDHEN and SYDVKM. V lost 6 bases and J lost 2; bases outside the gene matches: 3. The CDR3 is made up of 15 amino acids. The CDR3 reads CASSPGQGAGNTIYF. The CDR3 DNA sequence: TGTGCCAGCAGCCCGGGACAGGGGGCTGGAAACACCATATATTTT.

V gene TRBV4-2 combines with J gene TRBJ2-1; 16 bases match TRBD2. The CDR3 is made up of 16 amino acids. Per germline, CDR1 LGHNA and CDR2 YNFKEQ. Trimming cost V 5 bases and J 7 bases; bases outside gene matches: 5. DNA for the CDR3: TGTGCCAGCAGCGTGGGACTAGCGGGGGGGCCAAATGAGCAGTTCTTC. Its protein is CASSVGLAGGPNEQFF.

This chain uses TRBV4-1 with TRBJ2-2; 7 bases agree with TRBD1. CDR1 is MGHRA, CDR2 YSYEKL, per germline. The CDR3 totals 17 residues. The junction had 5 bases not matched to a gene; V was cut back by 1 base and J by 0 bases. CDR3 in DNA: TGCGCCAGCAGCCAAGTTTCGCAGGGGGCGAACACCGGGGAGCTGTTTTTT. This gives the protein CASSQVSQGANTGELFF.

This chain joins TRBV6-5 and TRBJ2-1, with 11 nucleotides matching TRBD2. The V segment lost 6 bases and the J segment 9 bases; nucleotides outside the gene matches: 7. Germline V gene sequence: CDR1 MNHEY, CDR2 SVGAGI. The CDR3 consists of 14 residues. The CDR3 coding sequence is TGTGCCAGCAGCTTTGGGACTAGCGGTATTGAGCAGTTCTTC. As protein: CASSFGTSGIEQFF.

This chain links TRBV6-5 with TRBJ2-7; D perhaps matches TRBD2 (6 bases). The CDR3 covers 15 residues. CDR1 and CDR2 (germline): MNHEY, SVGAGI. The ends were cut back, 6 bases at V and 2 bases at J, with 17 bases in the middle. The CDR3 DNA reads as TGTGCCAGCAGCCGCAATATGGCGGGGACCTACGAGCAGTACGTC. This sequence encodes CASSRNMAGTYEQYV.

V usage is TRBV19 and J usage is TRBJ1-6, with TRBD1 matching 12 bases. The germline CDR1 and CDR2 sequences are LNHDA and SQIVND (reference sequence). This CDR3 spans 15 amino acids. Unmatched junction bases numbered 4, after V lost 11 bases and J lost 2 bases. The CDR3 sequence: CASGQGAAYNSPLHF. As DNA, the CDR3 is TGTGCCTCGGGACAGGGGGCGGCCTATAATTCACCCCTCCACTTT. The entire variable domain, with the rest obtained from reference TRBV19 and TRBJ1-6, is as follows: DGGITQSPKYLFRKEGQNVTLSCEQNLNHDAMYWYRQDPGQGLRLIYYSQIVNDFQKGDIAEGYSVSREKKESFPLTVTSAQKNPTAFYLCASGQGAAYNSPLHFGNGTRLTVT.

V and J are TRBV14 and TRBJ2-3; 10 bases match TRBD1. The CDR3 totals 16 residues. V shed 4 bases and J 2 bases; nucleotides not matched to a gene: 6. CDR1 and CDR2 from the germline V gene are SGHDN and FVKESK. CDR3 nucleotide sequence: TGTGCCAGCAGCCGAGCGGGACAGGGGATCACAGATACGCAGTATTTT. Translation: CASSRAGQGITDTQYF.

The CDR3 bases are TGCGCCAGCAGCCGAGGGGGACCCCTCCAGGGGATGGTAAATCAGCCCCAGCATTTT. It encodes CASSRGGPLQGMVNQPQHF. V and J are TRBV4-1 and TRBJ1-5; a possible D gene is TRBD1 (6 bases). Germline V gene data show CDR1 as MGHRA and CDR2 as YSYEKL. Trimming removed 4 bases at V and 4 bases at J, with 26 bases between. This CDR3 has 19 residues.

The rearrangement links TRBV23-1 to TRBJ2-4; perhaps TRBD2 as D (6 bases). TRBV23-1 is assigned to the ORF class and has an uncertain function. The CDR3 has 15 amino acids. The V and J ends lost 3 bases and 0 bases respectively, with 9 bases between them. CDR3 in DNA: TGCGCCAGCAGTCACCCCGGGGGAGCCAAAAACATTCAGTACTTC. Its translation: CASSHPGGAKNIQYF.

The chain recombines TRBV7-2 with TRBJ1-1, with TRBD1 matching 7 bases. The CDR3 has 15 residues. V trimming: 6 bases; J trimming: 5 bases; junction bases outside the gene matches: 12. Germline V gene data show CDR1 as SGHTA and CDR2 as FQGNSA. The CDR3, as DNA: TGTGCCAGCAGGCCGAGACAGGGAAGAGAGACTGAAGCTTTCTTT. Its translation is CASRPRQGRETEAFF.